This TCR beta chain was recorded in a study of shared clonotypes between healthy human individuals. Study information: Three plates each covered CD4 naive and memory; CD8 naive two, CD8 memory one.

V shed 3 bases and J 6 bases; nucleotides not matched to a gene: 4. Germline CDR1 is GTSNPN and CDR2 is SVGIG (reference sequence). This CDR3 has 13 residues. Each cell subset's genomic DNA was divided evenly among several immunoSEQ plates. Some clones are missing from TCRdb's copy, which holds only in-frame ones; the method was immunoSEQ multiplex PCR. This sample has about 2 million clones, with about 94% found just once. Cells designated naive CD8 were CD45RO-negative and were positively selected for CCR7, with terminally differentiated effector memory CD45RA+ cells excluded. The clonotype comes from a man aged 18 to 30 in good health. V and J are TRBV30 and TRBJ2-7, with 11 nucleotides matching TRBD2. Material for sequencing was naive CD8+ T cells sorted from blood. The CDR3 loop reads CAWSPTSGTEQYF. CDR3 nucleotides: TGTGCCTGGAGCCCGACTAGCGGGACCGAGCAGTACTTC.